Listed here are 13 T cell receptor beta chains from one sample, sequenced in a study of blood T cell repertoires in COVID-19. Sequenced by immunoSEQ multiplex PCR; TCRdb stores in-frame clones only, minus some. Here the sample spans approximately 170,000 clones, approximately 84% being singletons. The specimen was PBMCs or T cells enriched from blood (not recorded which). These receptors originate from a woman in her 30s who had recovered from COVID-19.

This sequence joins TRBV2 and TRBJ1-3; D not certain. Germline V gene data show CDR1 as SNHLY and CDR2 as FYNNEI. There are 15 residues in the CDR3. V shed 4 bases and J shed 3 bases, with 13 bases lying between them. The CDR3 here is CASSGGLLLGNTIYF. DNA for the CDR3: TGTGCCAGCAGTGGAGGGTTACTCCTTGGAAACACCATATATTTT.

With regard to this clone: Other DNA sequences in this specimen translate into the identical CDR3. This rearrangement joins TRBV28 to TRBJ2-7, with 8 bases matching TRBD1. The V and J ends lost 5 bases and 3 bases, in that order; junction bases with no gene match: 3. CDR1 and CDR2 (germline): MDHEN, SYDVKM. The CDR3 is made up of 13 amino acids. CDR3 sequence reads: CASSGQGLYEQYF. The DNA for the CDR3 is TGTGCCAGCAGTGGACAGGGACTCTACGAGCAGTACTTC.

The rearrangement links TRBV5-6 to TRBJ2-7; 7 bases are a match to TRBD1. CDR1 is SGHDT, CDR2 YYEEEE, per germline. The CDR3 has 14 residues. Trimming took 4 bases from V and 5 from J; bases not matched to a gene: 9. Written as DNA, the CDR3 is TGTGCCAGCAGCCTACTGGGGACAGAAGACGAGCAGTACGTC. As protein: CASSLLGTEDEQYV.

V and J are TRBV19 and TRBJ1-6, with 9 bases lining up with TRBD1. The V gene's germline CDR1 is LNHDA and CDR2 SQIVND (reference sequence). CDR3 size: 16 residues. V lost 5 bases and J lost 2; bases outside the gene matches: 4. The CDR3 DNA is TGTGCCAGTAGTGTACAGGGGGCCGCCTATAATTCACCCCTCCACTTT. It translates to CASSVQGAAYNSPLHF.

The chain has TRBV7-2 and TRBJ2-1; 9 bases match TRBD2. The CDR3 has 15 amino acids. Germline V gene sequence: CDR1 SGHTA, CDR2 FQGNSA. V dropped 5 bases and J dropped 9; count of bases not matched to a gene: 11. The CDR3 here is CASSQKGLAFREQFF. The CDR3 DNA follows: TGTGCCAGCAGCCAAAAAGGACTAGCGTTCCGTGAGCAGTTCTTC. Combining the CDR3 with reference TRBV7-2 and TRBJ2-1 gives the whole variable domain GAGVSQSPSNKVTEKGKDVELRCDPISGHTALYWYRQSLGQGLEFLIYFQGNSAPDKSGLPSDRFSAERTGGSVSTLTIQRTQQEDSAVYLCASSQKGLAFREQFFGPGTRLTVL.

This rearrangement joins TRBV27 to TRBJ1-5, with 7 bases matching TRBD1. After removal of 5 bases from V and 3 bases from J, the junction contained 4 bases not matched to a gene. Per the germline V gene, CDR1 is MNHEY and CDR2 is SMNVEV (reference sequence). This CDR3 is 14 amino acids long. CDR3: CASSLGTVNQPQHF. The CDR3 nucleotides read TGTGCCAGCAGTCTGGGGACAGTCAATCAGCCCCAGCATTTT.

This sequence joins TRBV6-5 and TRBJ2-7; D is ambiguous. V lost 6 bases and J 2 bases, leaving 5 bases between the germline ends. The V gene's germline CDR1 is MNHEY and CDR2 SVGAGI. The length of the CDR3 is 11 residues. The CDR3 spells CASRVAYEQYV. For the CDR3, the DNA is TGTGCCAGCAGGGTAGCCTACGAGCAGTACGTC.

In its sample, this clone was seen once. The chain links TRBV30 to TRBJ2-5, with 14 bases identical to TRBD2. The CDR3 spans 15 residues. CDR1 and CDR2 from the germline V gene are GTSNPN and SVGIG (reference sequence). V was pared by 3 bases and J by 5 bases, with 5 bases of the junction left unmatched. In DNA form, the CDR3 reads TGTGCCTGGAGCCCCTGGACTAGCGGGAGGGAGACCCAGTACTTC. Protein: CAWSPWTSGRETQYF.

The CDR3 here is CASSLWTGSNQPQHF. The CDR3 DNA reads as TGCGCCAGCAGCTTATGGACAGGGAGCAATCAGCCCCAGCATTTT. The chain joins TRBV5-1 to TRBJ1-5, with 8 bases lining up with TRBD1. The CDR3 consists of 15 residues. The junction had 2 bases not matched to a gene; V was cut back by 2 bases and J by 1 base. Germline loops: CDR1 SGHRS, CDR2 YFSETQ.

The chain combines TRBV3-1 (or the pseudogene TRBV3-2) with TRBJ2-3, with TRBD2 identical over 8 bases. With 4 bases clipped from V and 0 bases from J, the junction kept 3 bases outside the gene matches. The CDR3 is 15 residues long. Germline CDR1 and CDR2: LGHDT and YNNKEL (reference sequence). The CDR3 nucleotides read TGTGCCAGCAGCCGCGGGGGGCCCAGCACAGATACGCAGTATTTT. This codes for CASSRGGPSTDTQYF.

The rearrangement links TRBV27 to TRBJ2-1; 12 nucleotides match TRBD2. Trimming removed 4 bases from V and 8 bases from J; junction bases left unmatched: 12. CDR1 is MNHEY and CDR2 is SMNVEV in the germline V gene (reference sequence). The CDR3 length is 17 residues. CDR3 protein: CASSSLTGTSGHHEQFF. The CDR3 nucleotides are TGTGCCAGCAGTTCCCTGACCGGGACTAGCGGGCACCATGAGCAGTTCTTC.

This clone has more than one count but fewer than ten. The chain has TRBV6-2 or TRBV6-3 and TRBJ2-1, with 9 bases fitting TRBD2. There are 15 residues in the CDR3. The germline V gene encodes CDR1 MNHEY and CDR2 SVGEGT. V was clipped by 4 bases and J by 3 bases; unmatched bases: 4. DNA of the CDR3: TGTGCCAGCAGTTTAGCGGGAGCTATCTACAATGAGCAGTTCTTC. This gives the protein CASSLAGAIYNEQFF.

This clone has just a few counts. V is TRBV4-1 and J is TRBJ2-2; 9 nucleotides line up with TRBD1. Germline V CDR1 and CDR2: MGHRA, YSYEKL. The CDR3 is 15 amino acids. The junction had 5 bases not matched to a gene; V was cut back by 5 bases and J by 4 bases. This CDR3 is CASSLWTGATGELFF. CDR3 coding DNA: TGCGCCAGCAGCTTATGGACAGGGGCCACCGGGGAGCTGTTTTTT.